The 8 T cell receptor beta chains below come from one sample, sequenced in a study of PD-L1 blockade in urothelial cancer. TCRdb's table, derived via immunoSEQ multiplex PCR, lists solely in-frame clones and lacks some. The sample yields about 53,000 clones, 70% to 90% seen once. Time point of the sample: pretreatment peripheral blood. The sample in question was PBMCs, obtained around atezolizumab (anti-PD-L1) treatment. The receptors were sampled from a woman aged 55-69 years with urothelial cancer.

The V call is TRBV27, the J call TRBJ2-7; TRBD1 matches at 8 bases. Germline loops: CDR1 MNHEY, CDR2 SMNVEV (reference sequence). J gave up 3 bases and V 3 bases, and 4 bases lay outside the gene matches. The CDR3 has 14 amino acids. The CDR3 protein is CASSLSDRGYEQYF. The CDR3 DNA reads as TGTGCCAGCAGTTTGTCAGACAGGGGCTACGAGCAGTACTTC.

The table lists this clone with a count of one. The rearrangement joins TRBV2 to TRBJ1-5; 11 nucleotides align to TRBD1. The V and J ends lost 6 bases and 6 bases, in that order; junction bases with no gene match: 7. Germline-derived CDR1 and CDR2 are SNHLY and FYNNEI. The CDR3 runs to 15 residues. CDR3 amino acids: CASSAGQGAFQPQHF. DNA of the CDR3: TGTGCCAGCAGCGCAGGACAGGGGGCGTTTCAGCCCCAGCATTTT.

This chain uses TRBV6-1 with TRBJ2-7; 7 nucleotides line up with TRBD2. The trim removed 9 bases at V and 3 bases at J, leaving 14 bases unmatched. CDR1 is MNHNS, CDR2 SASEGT, per germline. The CDR3 consists of 15 residues. The CDR3 here is CASDPSGRDDYEQYF. In DNA form, the CDR3 reads TGTGCCAGTGATCCTAGCGGCAGGGATGACTACGAGCAGTACTTC.

As to this clone: Other DNA sequences in this sample translate to the same CDR3. This chain connects TRBV5-1 to TRBJ1-1; D not certain. This CDR3 spans 15 amino acids. V was cut by 4 bases and J by 1 base, with 14 bases left in between. Germline V gene sequence: CDR1 SGHRS, CDR2 YFSETQ. The CDR3 here is CASSLDGRGNTEAFF. The DNA of the CDR3 is TGCGCCAGCAGCCTCGACGGTCGGGGGAACACTGAAGCTTTCTTT. The full variable domain, rest sourced from reference TRBV5-1 and TRBJ1-1, is KAGVTQTPRYLIKTRGQQVTLSCSPISGHRSVSWYQQTPGQGLQFLFEYFSETQRNKGNFPGRFSGRQFSNSRSEMNVSTLELGDSALYLCASSLDGRGNTEAFFGQGTRLTVV.

The V call is TRBV5-1, the J call TRBJ2-7, with a possible D match to TRBD1 (5 bases). Per the germline V gene, CDR1 is SGHRS and CDR2 is YFSETQ. The CDR3 covers 14 residues. V was trimmed by 0 bases and J by 3 bases, leaving 10 bases between them. The CDR3 DNA reads as TGCGCCAGCAGCTTGGACAGGACAAGCTACGAGCAGTACTTC. Residues: CASSLDRTSYEQYF. The full variable domain, with the rest looked up from reference TRBV5-1 and TRBJ2-7, is KAGVTQTPRYLIKTRGQQVTLSCSPISGHRSVSWYQQTPGQGLQFLFEYFSETQRNKGNFPGRFSGRQFSNSRSEMNVSTLELGDSALYLCASSLDRTSYEQYFGPGTRLTVT.

The rearrangement links TRBV4-3 to TRBJ2-7; 12 nucleotides match TRBD2. Germline loops: CDR1 LGHNA, CDR2 YSLEER. The CDR3 extends over 18 amino acids. The junction had 12 bases not matched to a gene; V was cut back by 4 bases and J by 2 bases. The CDR3 DNA follows: TGCGCCAGCAGCCTAAACCGTCCCTCTAGCGGGGGGGCCTACGAGCAGTACTTC. This gives the protein CASSLNRPSSGGAYEQYF.

The chain employs TRBV6-5 and TRBJ2-7, with D possibly TRBD1 on 5 matching bases. Trimming removed 6 bases at V and 2 bases at J, with 11 bases between. CDR3 length: 13 amino acids. Per germline, CDR1 MNHEY and CDR2 SVGAGI. DNA for the CDR3: TGTGCCAGCAGAGTAACAGGTACCTACGAGCAGTACTTC. It encodes CASRVTGTYEQYF.

This CDR3 is CASSSLGAQGLNAGNTIYF. The CDR3 DNA reads TGTGCCAGCAGCTCCCTAGGGGCACAGGGCCTGAACGCTGGAAACACCATATATTTT. This chain joins TRBV9 and TRBJ1-3; possibly TRBD1 for D (6 bases). CDR1 and CDR2 (germline): SGDLS, YYNGEE. V gave up 4 bases and J gave up 2 bases, with 25 bases separating them. CDR3 length: 19 residues.